The source of this T cell receptor beta chain is a study of glioma-infiltrating T cells after dendritic cell vaccination. About the research overall: Patients received autologous tumor lysate-pulsed dendritic cell vaccination between about 2003 and 2012. Dendritic cells derived from monocytes and pulsed with autologous tumor lysate formed the vaccine.

As to time point: after dendritic cell vaccination, including at tumor progression/relapse. Assay: immunoSEQ multiplex PCR; the TCRdb copy retains only in-frame clones and omits some. The sample yields more than 95,000 clones, approximately 80% seen once. The germline CDR1 and CDR2 sequences are MNHEY and SVGAGI. The V end was cut by 6 bases, the J end by 5 bases, with 13 bases between. The CDR3 is made up of 13 amino acids. Source: blood, taken after dendritic cell vaccination. The chain links TRBV6-5 to TRBJ1-1; TRBD1 might be the D (6 bases). The source is a human donor with glioblastoma. For the CDR3, the DNA is TGTGCCAGCAGCCTGGGGGCGCGAACTGAAGCTTTCTTT. It encodes CASSLGARTEAFF.